This passage covers 15 T cell receptor beta chains from one sample sequenced in a study of blood T cell repertoires in COVID-19. Using immunoSEQ multiplex PCR, the repertoire was profiled, and TCRdb retains in-frame clones only, with some absent. The table lists about 130,000 clones, more than 70% of them singletons. The source material was peripheral blood. These receptors were obtained from a woman over 75 with COVID-19, enrolled during active disease.

This chain links TRBV29-1 with TRBJ1-4, with D perhaps TRBD1 (5 bases). Germline loops: CDR1 SQVTM, CDR2 ANQGSEA. V lost 6 bases to trimming and J lost 7 bases, with 12 bases between them. CDR3 size: 12 residues. The CDR3: CSVGGVTEKLFF. In DNA form, the CDR3 reads TGCAGCGTGGGGGGGGTTACTGAAAAACTGTTTTTT.

This chain uses TRBV3-1 (or the pseudogene TRBV3-2) with TRBJ2-1, with D tentatively TRBD2 (6 bases). V lost 4 bases, J lost 2 bases, and 12 bases lay in between. CDR1 LGHDT and CDR2 YNNKEL come from the germline V gene (reference sequence). This CDR3 has 15 amino acids. The CDR3 loop reads CASSLLTRAYNEQFF. The DNA of the CDR3 is TGTGCCAGCAGCCTCCTGACTAGAGCCTACAATGAGCAGTTCTTC.

The V and J genes are TRBV7-8 and TRBJ2-5, with 8 bases that match TRBD2. V lost 4 bases and J lost 5; bases outside the gene matches: 9. The germline CDR1 and CDR2 sequences are SGHVS and FQNEAQ. There are 15 residues in the CDR3. The CDR3 reads CASSYLAGHGETQYF. Written as DNA, the CDR3 is TGTGCCAGCAGCTACCTAGCGGGTCACGGGGAGACCCAGTACTTC.

This clone was counted once. V gene TRBV19 combines with J gene TRBJ2-2; 8 bases fit TRBD1. The CDR3 loop spans 14 amino acids. After removal of 8 bases from V and 1 base from J, the junction contained 3 bases not matched to a gene. Germline V gene data show CDR1 as LNHDA and CDR2 as SQIVND (reference sequence). The DNA for the CDR3 is TGTGCCAGTGACGGACAGGGGAACACCGGGGAGCTGTTTTTT. Its protein is CASDGQGNTGELFF.

V usage is TRBV2 and J usage is TRBJ2-1; 14 nucleotides align to TRBD2. Germline loops: CDR1 SNHLY, CDR2 FYNNEI. Trimming cost V 6 bases and J 6 bases; bases outside gene matches: 7. The CDR3 is 16 amino acids. This CDR3 reads CASSPRGTSGSNEQFF. In nucleotides, the CDR3 is TGTGCCAGCAGCCCGAGGGGGACTAGCGGGAGCAATGAGCAGTTCTTC.

The chain recombines TRBV3-1 (or the pseudogene TRBV3-2) with TRBJ1-2, with 7 positions matching TRBD1. CDR3 size: 13 residues. V trimming: 4 bases; J trimming: 4 bases; junction bases outside the gene matches: 3. The V gene's germline CDR1 is LGHDT and CDR2 YNNKEL (reference sequence). The CDR3 DNA follows: TGTGCCAGCAGCCCTGACAGGGCCTATGGCTACACCTTC. This encodes CASSPDRAYGYTF.

The chain carries TRBV6-2 or TRBV6-3 and TRBJ2-4, with 12 bases that match TRBD2. Unmatched junction bases numbered 8, after V lost 6 bases and J lost 8 bases. The V gene's germline CDR1 is MNHEY and CDR2 SVGEGT. The CDR3 consists of 15 residues. The CDR3, as DNA: TGTGCCAGCAGCCCTAGGACTAGCGGGGCGGACATTCAGTACTTC. Its protein is CASSPRTSGADIQYF.

V gene TRBV19 combines with J gene TRBJ2-5, with D possibly matching TRBD2 (6 bases). Trimming cost V 11 bases and J 1 base, with 23 bases left between them. Germline CDR1 is LNHDA and CDR2 is SQIVND (reference sequence). The CDR3 is 16 residues long. In DNA, the CDR3 is TGTGCCGGTAACCCCGGGGGACTCCATATCCAAGAGACCCAGTACTTC. Its translation: CAGNPGGLHIQETQYF. The variable domain in full, completed from reference TRBV19 and TRBJ2-5, reads DGGITQSPKYLFRKEGQNVTLSCEQNLNHDAMYWYRQDPGQGLRLIYYSQIVNDFQKGDIAEGYSVSREKKESFPLTVTSAQKNPTAFYLCAGNPGGLHIQETQYFGPGTRLLVL.

This CDR3 reads CASSYLKAGFSREQYF. For the CDR3, the DNA is TGTGCCAGCAGTTACCTTAAAGCGGGCTTCTCCCGCGAGCAGTACTTC. This chain joins TRBV6-5 and TRBJ2-7, with D possibly TRBD2 on 6 matching bases. The V gene lost 2 bases and the J gene lost 6 bases, with 20 bases spanning the gap. This CDR3 has 16 residues. CDR1 and CDR2 (germline): MNHEY, SVGAGI.

This chain connects TRBV29-1 to TRBJ2-5, with 7 bases aligning to TRBD2. Germline V CDR1 and CDR2: SQVTM, ANQGSEA. This CDR3 has 12 amino acids. The ends lost 4 bases at V and 5 bases at J; junction bases unmatched: 4. The CDR3 here is CSVVGGRETQYF. In DNA form, the CDR3 reads TGCAGCGTTGTCGGGGGGAGGGAGACCCAGTACTTC.

The chain couples TRBV28 to TRBJ1-1; 7 bases agree with TRBD1. Unmatched junction bases numbered 4, after V lost 3 bases and J lost 0 bases. Germline CDR1 reads MDHEN; CDR2 reads SYDVKM. The CDR3 covers 15 residues. In DNA form, the CDR3 reads TGTGCCAGCAGTTTGGGCAGGGGGTTGAACACTGAAGCTTTCTTT. Translating it yields CASSLGRGLNTEAFF.

This sequence joins TRBV24-1 and TRBJ1-5; unclear D gene. The V and J ends lost 2 bases and 5 bases respectively, with 12 bases between them. The CDR3 is made up of 15 amino acids. Looked up from germline, CDR1 is KGHDR and CDR2 is SFDVKD. The chain's CDR3 is CATSDSGRIDQPQHF. Here the CDR3 DNA reads TGTGCCACCAGTGATTCAGGTAGAATAGATCAGCCCCAGCATTTT.

The CDR3 region has the DNA TGTGCCAGCTCACCTCCCGGGACAGGGAGCACAGATACGCAGTATTTT. It encodes CASSPPGTGSTDTQYF. The chain employs TRBV18 and TRBJ2-3, with 9 bases identical to TRBD1. From germline, CDR1 is KGHSH and CDR2 LQKENI. Trimming removed 3 bases from V and 0 bases from J; junction bases left unmatched: 4. CDR3 length: 16 residues.

This clone was seen once. The CDR3 loop reads CASSEELGGSYGYTF. Here the CDR3 DNA reads TGTGCCAGCAGTGAAGAATTAGGGGGAAGCTATGGCTACACCTTC. The chain is built from TRBV6-1 and TRBJ1-2, with D possibly matching TRBD1 (6 bases). The CDR3 runs 15 residues. Trimming removed 1 base from V and 4 bases from J, with 13 bases in between. The germline V gene encodes CDR1 MNHNS and CDR2 SASEGT.

A few counts support this clone. The chain employs TRBV5-1 and TRBJ2-5; 8 bases are a match to TRBD1. The germline gives CDR1 SGHRS, CDR2 YFSETQ. CDR3 size: 14 residues. Trimming took 0 bases from V and 5 from J; bases not matched to a gene: 3. The CDR3 protein is CASSLGQGAETQYF. Written as DNA, the CDR3 is TGCGCCAGCAGCTTGGGGCAGGGGGCTGAGACCCAGTACTTC.